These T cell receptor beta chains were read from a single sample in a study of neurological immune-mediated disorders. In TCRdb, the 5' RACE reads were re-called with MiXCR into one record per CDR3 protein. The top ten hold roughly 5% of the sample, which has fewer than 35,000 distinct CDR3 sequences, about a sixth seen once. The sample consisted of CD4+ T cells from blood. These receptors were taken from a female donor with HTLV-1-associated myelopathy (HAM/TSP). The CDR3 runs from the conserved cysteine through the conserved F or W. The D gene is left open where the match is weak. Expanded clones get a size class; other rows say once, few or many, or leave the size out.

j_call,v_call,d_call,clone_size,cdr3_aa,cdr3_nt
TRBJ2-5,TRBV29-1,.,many,CSVRLQETQYF,TGCAGCGTTAGGTTACAAGAGACCCAGTACTTC
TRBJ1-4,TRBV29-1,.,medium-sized,CSVSDGTGGKLFF,TGCAGCGTCTCGGACGGAACGGGGGGAAAACTGTTTTTT
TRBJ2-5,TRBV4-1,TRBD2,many,CASSQPGLAEETQYF,TGCGCCAGCAGCCAACCGGGACTAGCGGAAGAGACCCAGTACTTC
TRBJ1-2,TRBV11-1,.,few,CANRDYTF,TGTGCCAACCGCGACTACACCTTC
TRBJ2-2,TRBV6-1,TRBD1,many,CASSKTGLTGELFF,TGTGCCAGCAGTAAGACAGGGTTAACCGGGGAGCTGTTTTTT
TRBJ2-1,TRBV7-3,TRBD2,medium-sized,CASSLGLNNEQFF,TGTGCCAGCAGCTTGGGACTAAACAATGAGCAGTTCTTC
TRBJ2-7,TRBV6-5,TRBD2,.,CASSSRGDEQYF,TGTGCCAGCAGCTCCCGGGGGGACGAGCAGTACTTC
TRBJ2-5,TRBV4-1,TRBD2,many,CASSRGGGYQETQYF,TGCGCCAGCAGCCGGGGGGGGGGGTACCAAGAGACCCAGTACTTC
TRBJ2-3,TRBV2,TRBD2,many,CASISMGGRASDTQYF,TGTGCCAGCATTTCAATGGGCGGGAGGGCCTCAGATACGCAGTATTTT
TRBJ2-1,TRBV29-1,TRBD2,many,CSGGGGLAGGMDEQFF,TGCAGCGGCGGAGGAGGGCTAGCGGGAGGTATGGATGAGCAGTTCTTC
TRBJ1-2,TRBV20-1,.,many,CSARQGIDGYTF,TGCAGTGCTAGACAGGGAATAGATGGCTACACCTTC
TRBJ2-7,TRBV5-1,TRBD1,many,CASSPRDSYEQYF,TGCGCCAGCAGCCCCCGGGACAGCTACGAGCAGTACTTC
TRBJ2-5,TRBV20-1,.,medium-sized,CSARGQKETQYF,TGCAGTGCTAGAGGACAGAAAGAGACCCAGTACTTC
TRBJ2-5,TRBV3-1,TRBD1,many,CASSHEGTGPRKTQYF,TGTGCCAGCAGCCATGAGGGGACAGGGCCGAGGAAGACCCAGTACTTC
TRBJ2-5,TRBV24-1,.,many,CATSEGGQETQYF,TGTGCCACCAGTGAAGGCGGCCAAGAGACCCAGTACTTC
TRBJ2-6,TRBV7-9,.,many,CASSRGGAGANVLTF,TGTGCCAGCAGCCGAGGGGGGGCTGGGGCCAACGTCCTGACTTTC
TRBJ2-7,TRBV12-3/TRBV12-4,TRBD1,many,CASSAGQGRGSYEQYF,TGTGCCAGCAGTGCCGGACAGGGGAGGGGGTCCTACGAGCAGTACTTC
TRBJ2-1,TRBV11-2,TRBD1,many,CASSFRGLGEQFF,TGTGCCAGCAGCTTTAGGGGGCTGGGTGAGCAGTTCTTC
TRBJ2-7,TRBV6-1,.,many,CASSDGARPYEQYF,TGTGCCAGCAGTGATGGGGCACGGCCCTACGAGCAGTACTTC
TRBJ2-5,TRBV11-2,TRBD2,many,CASSRLAGGRETQYF,TGTGCCAGCAGCCGACTAGCGGGGGGCAGGGAGACCCAGTACTTC
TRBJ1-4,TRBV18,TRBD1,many,CASSPDETGGNEKLFF,TGTGCCAGCTCACCGGATGAGACAGGGGGTAATGAAAAACTGTTTTTT
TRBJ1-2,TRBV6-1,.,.,CASSQGREYGYTF,TGTGCCAGCAGTCAAGGGAGGGAATATGGCTACACCTTC
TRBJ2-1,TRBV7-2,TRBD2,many,CASSLKRGTYNEQFF,TGTGCCAGCAGCTTAAAGCGGGGGACCTACAATGAGCAGTTCTTC
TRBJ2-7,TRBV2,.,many,CASSDQNYEQYF,TGTGCCAGCAGTGATCAGAACTACGAGCAGTACTTC
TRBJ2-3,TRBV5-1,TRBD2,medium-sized,CASSFGSGIFTDTQYF,TGCGCCAGCAGCTTCGGTAGCGGGATTTTCACGGATACGCAGTATTTT
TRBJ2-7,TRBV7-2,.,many,CASSSGYLSTYEQYF,TGTGCCAGCAGTTCCGGTTATCTTTCAACCTACGAGCAGTACTTC